Described below is a single T cell receptor beta chain sequence and its context. Its specificity is not known. The repertoire was sequenced with immunoSEQ multiplex PCR; TCRdb's copy has only in-frame clones and lacks some. The table lists about 69,000 clones, more than 75% of them singletons. The time point is: week 35, safety follow-up. Every single dose of the vaccine, 300 ug of mutant IDH1 20-mer peptide, came with topical imiquimod. Patients had eight vaccinations, in weeks 1, 3, 5, 7, 11, 15, 19 and 23. Each of the donors came in with new WHO grade 3 or 4 astrocytomas that were IDH1-mutant and ATRX-lost. Deletions cut 0 bases from V and 7 bases from J, with 13 bases between. Germline V gene sequence: CDR1 SGHVS, CDR2 FQNEAQ. The CDR3 length is 15 residues. The record originates from a study of a mutant IDH1 vaccine in newly diagnosed glioma. For the study at large: Pretreatment consisted of radiotherapy, temozolomide, or both, with most receiving both. Week 35 held visit V12, while week 47 held visit V13.

The sample in question was PBMCs, obtained from a glioma patient whose treatment included an IDH1 peptide vaccine. This receptor was taken from a man between 25 and 39 years old with glioma. V gene TRBV7-8 combines with J gene TRBJ2-1, with D tentatively TRBD2 (6 bases). The CDR3 bases are TGTGCCAGCAGCTTAGCGCGGGGCCTCGTAAATGAGCAGTTCTTC. Translated: CASSLARGLVNEQFF.